These 21 T cell receptor beta chains came from one sample sequenced in a study of early T cells in non-severe SARS-CoV-2 infection. TCRdb re-called the 5' RACE reads with MiXCR, one entry per CDR3 protein. The sample yields tens of thousands of distinct CDR3 sequences, approximately 9.2% seen once. Material: whole blood, obtained at baseline. Source of these receptors: an adult who was a healthcare worker with PCR-confirmed SARS-CoV-2 infection or an uninfected control (not recorded which).

This clonotype was recorded at least ten times. The CDR3 DNA reads as TGTGCCTGGAGTGTACTTCGGGGGAGGAATGAGCAGTTCTTC. Its protein product is CAWSVLRGRNEQFF. V usage is TRBV30 and J usage is TRBJ2-1; D may be TRBD2 (6 bases). The CDR3 totals 14 residues. Germline lookup yields CDR1 GTSNPN and CDR2 SVGIG (reference sequence). V lost 0 bases to trimming and J lost 7 bases, with 13 bases between them.

This clonotype was counted many times. The rearrangement joins TRBV11-1 to TRBJ2-7, with TRBD1 matching 11 bases. With 3 bases clipped from V and 6 bases from J, the junction kept 7 bases outside the gene matches. The CDR3 runs 15 residues. Germline V gene lookup returns CDR1 SGHAT and CDR2 FQDESV (reference sequence). CDR3 loop: CASSFIGTGGTEQYF. In DNA form, the CDR3 reads TGTGCCAGCAGCTTTATCGGGACAGGGGGGACCGAGCAGTACTTC.

This clonotype was seen repeatedly, ten times or more. The V call is TRBV19, the J call TRBJ2-7, with D perhaps matching TRBD2 (5 bases). The germline V gene encodes CDR1 LNHDA and CDR2 SQIVND (reference sequence). The CDR3 runs to 15 residues. The germline V and J ends were trimmed by 1 base and 0 bases, with 10 bases remaining between them. CDR3 sequence: CASSIVPRDSYEQYF. The CDR3 DNA follows: TGTGCCAGTAGTATAGTCCCCCGGGACTCCTACGAGCAGTACTTC. The variable domain in full, completed from reference TRBV19 and TRBJ2-7, reads DGGITQSPKYLFRKEGQNVTLSCEQNLNHDAMYWYRQDPGQGLRLIYYSQIVNDFQKGDIAEGYSVSREKKESFPLTVTSAQKNPTAFYLCASSIVPRDSYEQYFGPGTRLTVT.

As DNA, the CDR3 is TGTGCCAGCAGCTTAAATCCAGGGGGTAGGTCACCCCTCCACTTT. Amino acids: CASSLNPGGRSPLHF. The V and J genes are TRBV7-3 and TRBJ1-6, with 7 bases lining up with TRBD1. The J segment lost 10 bases and the V segment lost 1 base, leaving 7 bases of the junction unmatched. The length of the CDR3 is 15 residues. CDR1 is SGHTA and CDR2 is FQGTGA in the germline V gene. Looking up the rest from reference TRBV7-3 and TRBJ1-6 gives the full variable domain: GAGVSQTPSNKVTEKGKYVELRCDPISGHTALYWYRQSLGQGPEFLIYFQGTGAADDSGLPNDRFFAVRPEGSVSTLKIQRTERGDSAVYLCASSLNPGGRSPLHFGNGTRLTVT.

Points on this clonotype: No conserved phenylalanine or tryptophan is present at the end of the CDR3, so a read error is the likely explanation. The rearrangement joins TRBV6-5 to TRBJ2-1; 10 bases map to TRBD2. CDR1 is MNHEY, CDR2 SVGAGI, per germline. CDR3 length: 16 residues. Losses at the gene ends were 4 bases for V and 6 bases for J; bases not matched to a gene: 9. The CDR3 loop reads CASSSRRLAGANEQFS. The CDR3 coding sequence is TGTGCCAGCAGTTCCCGTAGACTAGCGGGCGCCAATGAGCAGTTCTCC.

The J gene is TRBJ2-3, the V gene TRBV18, with 9 bases lining up with TRBD1. CDR3 length: 15 residues. The germline gives CDR1 KGHSH, CDR2 LQKENI. J gave up 3 bases and V 4 bases, and 5 bases lay outside the gene matches. CDR3 in amino acids: CASSHRDRDTDTQYF. As DNA, the CDR3 is TGTGCCAGCTCACACCGGGACAGGGATACAGATACGCAGTATTTT.

In its sample, this clonotype was seen many times. V and J are TRBV5-1 and TRBJ2-1; TRBD1 is a possible D gene (5 bases). The germline CDR1 and CDR2 sequences are SGHRS and YFSETQ. CDR3 length: 13 residues. The V end lost 1 base, the J end lost 7 bases, and 9 bases lay between the germline ends. The CDR3 spells CASSLPDRNEQFF. CDR3 bases: TGCGCCAGCAGCTTGCCCGACAGAAATGAGCAGTTCTTC.

DNA of the CDR3: TGCAGCTCCACGGGACAGTTGAACACTGAAGCTTTCTTT. It yields the protein CSSTGQLNTEAFF. V is TRBV29-1 and J is TRBJ1-1, with 7 bases identical to TRBD1. J gave up 0 bases and V 8 bases, and 6 bases lay outside the gene matches. This CDR3 has 13 amino acids. Per the germline V gene, CDR1 is SQVTM and CDR2 is ANQGSEA.

This clonotype was found many times. The CDR3 bases are TGTGCCAGCAGCGTAACGGGATCCGCTGAAGCTTTCTTT. Translating gives CASSVTGSAEAFF. This chain joins TRBV9 and TRBJ1-1; D unresolved. CDR3 length: 13 amino acids. Germline CDR1 is SGDLS and CDR2 is YYNGEE. Trimming pared 1 base from V and 6 bases from J, leaving 10 bases between.

J is TRBJ2-1 and V is TRBV10-3; D is undetermined. Trimming left V 6 bases short and J 6 bases short, with 15 bases between. This CDR3 is 14 amino acids long. Germline-derived CDR1 and CDR2 are ENHRY and SYGVKD. This CDR3 is CAIRLQITVNEQFF. The CDR3 DNA reads as TGTGCCATCAGGCTACAAATAACGGTCAATGAGCAGTTCTTC.

Only a few counts were recorded for this clonotype. The rearrangement uses TRBV7-2 and TRBJ2-1, with 13 nucleotides matching TRBD2. Germline V lookup: CDR1 SGHTA, CDR2 FQGNSA. The junction had 10 bases not matched to a gene; V was cut back by 3 bases and J by 8 bases. CDR3 length: 17 amino acids. CDR3 DNA sequence: TGTGCCAGCAGCTTCGTAGCCGGGACTAGCGGGACCCATGAGCAGTTCTTC. It translates to CASSFVAGTSGTHEQFF.

This clonotype was seen at least ten times. The gene calls are TRBV7-8 and TRBJ2-1; D possibly matches TRBD1 or TRBD2 (5 bases each). Per germline, CDR1 SGHVS and CDR2 FQNEAQ. V lost 6 bases and J 2 bases, leaving 14 bases between the germline ends. The CDR3 length is 15 residues. Written as DNA, the CDR3 is TGTGCCAGCAGTGGGACGCGGGTTCCCTACAATGAGCAGTTCTTC. This sequence encodes CASSGTRVPYNEQFF.

In this sample, this clonotype turned up a few times. The genes are TRBV7-2 and TRBJ1-6; TRBD1 aligns across 9 bases. V lost 1 base to trimming and J lost 10 bases; unmatched junction nucleotides: 5. Germline V gene sequence: CDR1 SGHTA, CDR2 FQGNSA. This CDR3 has 15 amino acids. The CDR3 spells CASSLGGQGKSPLHF. The CDR3 coding sequence is TGTGCCAGCAGCTTAGGAGGACAGGGGAAATCACCCCTCCACTTT.

In its sample, this clonotype was seen many times. The rearrangement links TRBV12-3 or TRBV12-4 to TRBJ2-6; tentative D call: TRBD2 (7 bases). Trimming left V 6 bases short and J 2 bases short, with 14 bases between. The CDR3 is 16 amino acids. CDR3 loop: CASRRRGGAGANVLTF. The CDR3 DNA reads TGTGCCAGCAGGCGAAGAGGGGGGGCTGGGGCCAACGTCCTGACTTTC.

This clonotype was picked up a small number of times. The CDR3 DNA sequence: TGTGCCAGTTGGAGGAGGGTTGAGGAGGAAAAACTGTTTTTT. Translating it yields CASWRRVEEEKLFF. The chain is built from TRBV6-1 and TRBJ1-4; D is undetermined. The CDR3 sequence is 14 residues long. V shed 9 bases and J shed 8 bases, with 19 bases lying between them. Looked up from germline, CDR1 is MNHNS and CDR2 is SASEGT.

This clonotype was seen repeatedly, ten times or more. The chain uses TRBV6-2 or TRBV6-3 and TRBJ2-7; D uncertain. V lost 0 bases to trimming and J lost 12 bases, with 15 bases between them. The CDR3 is 13 residues long. Germline lookup yields CDR1 MNHEY and CDR2 SVGEGT. The CDR3 spells CASSYSDPPRRYF. The CDR3 bases are TGTGCCAGCAGTTACTCGGACCCCCCGAGGCGGTACTTC.

This sequence joins TRBV2 and TRBJ2-1, with 9 bases that match TRBD2. Germline CDR1 and CDR2: SNHLY and FYNNEI. This CDR3 spans 16 amino acids. With 6 bases clipped from V and 0 bases from J, the junction kept 6 bases outside the gene matches. This chain's CDR3 is CASRMTSGSSYNEQFF. CDR3 coding DNA: TGTGCCAGCAGGATGACTAGCGGCTCCTCCTACAATGAGCAGTTCTTC.

V is TRBV6-5 and J is TRBJ2-1, with TRBD1 matching over 8 bases. The CDR3 consists of 13 residues. The V gene's germline CDR1 is MNHEY and CDR2 SVGAGI. V lost 6 bases and J lost 2; bases outside the gene matches: 0. The CDR3: CASRTGAYNEQFF. The CDR3 DNA reads TGTGCCAGCAGGACAGGGGCCTACAATGAGCAGTTCTTC.

This clonotype was seen ten or more times. The rearrangement joins TRBV19 to TRBJ2-1, with 11 bases identical to TRBD2. This CDR3 contains 15 residues. Germline CDR1 LNHDA, CDR2 SQIVND (reference sequence). J was trimmed by 6 bases and V by 1 base; bases with no gene match: 2. In nucleotides, the CDR3 is TGTGCCAGTAGTATAGTTGGACTAGCGGGCAATGAGCAGTTCTTC. The encoded protein is CASSIVGLAGNEQFF.

This rearrangement joins TRBV5-4 to TRBJ1-2; TRBD1 might be the D (6 bases). Trimming took 6 bases from V and 2 from J, leaving 20 bases between them. The CDR3 is 16 amino acids. Per the germline V gene, CDR1 is SGHNT and CDR2 is YYREEE (reference sequence). This CDR3 is CASTARTRGGNYGYTF. As DNA, the CDR3 is TGTGCCAGCACCGCCCGCACCCGGGGGGGCAACTATGGCTACACCTTC.

The chain uses TRBV4-3 and TRBJ2-2; D is uncertain. Deletions cut 2 bases from V and 6 bases from J, with 10 bases between. Germline CDR1 reads LGHNA; CDR2 reads YSLEER. This CDR3 is built from 14 residues. This CDR3 is CASSQSSEAGELFF. The CDR3 DNA reads as TGCGCCAGCAGCCAATCGTCAGAAGCCGGGGAGCTGTTTTTT.